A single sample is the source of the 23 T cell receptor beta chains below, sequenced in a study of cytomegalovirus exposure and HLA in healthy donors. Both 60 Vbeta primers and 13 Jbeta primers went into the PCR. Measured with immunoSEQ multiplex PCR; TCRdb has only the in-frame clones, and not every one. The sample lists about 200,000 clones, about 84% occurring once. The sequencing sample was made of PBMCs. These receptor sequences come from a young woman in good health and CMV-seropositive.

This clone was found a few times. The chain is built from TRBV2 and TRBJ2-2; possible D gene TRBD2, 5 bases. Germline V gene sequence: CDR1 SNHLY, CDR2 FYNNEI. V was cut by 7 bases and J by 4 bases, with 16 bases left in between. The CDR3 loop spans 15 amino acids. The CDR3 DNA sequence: TGTGCCAGCACTGACTACCGACACACCACCGGGGAGCTGTTTTTT. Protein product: CASTDYRHTTGELFF.

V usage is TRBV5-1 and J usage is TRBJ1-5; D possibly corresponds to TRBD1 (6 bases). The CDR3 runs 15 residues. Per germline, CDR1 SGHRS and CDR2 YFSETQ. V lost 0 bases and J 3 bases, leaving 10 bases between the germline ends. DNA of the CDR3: TGCGCCAGCAGCTTGGGACAGGACCTCAATCAGCCCCAGCATTTT. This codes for CASSLGQDLNQPQHF.

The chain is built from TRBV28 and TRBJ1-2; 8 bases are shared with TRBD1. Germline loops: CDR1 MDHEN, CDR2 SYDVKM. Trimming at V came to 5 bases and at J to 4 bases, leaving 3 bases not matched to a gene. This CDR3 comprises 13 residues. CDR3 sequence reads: CASSGGQGYGYTF. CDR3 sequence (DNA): TGTGCCAGCAGTGGCGGACAGGGCTATGGCTACACCTTC.

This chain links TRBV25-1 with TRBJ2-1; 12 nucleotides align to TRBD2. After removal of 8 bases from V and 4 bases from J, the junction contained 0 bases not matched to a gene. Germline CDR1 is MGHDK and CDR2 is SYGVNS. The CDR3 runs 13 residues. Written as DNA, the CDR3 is TGTGCCAGCGGACTAGCGGGATACAATGAGCAGTTCTTC. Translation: CASGLAGYNEQFF.

The CDR3 nucleotides are TGTGCCAGCAGCGGGGGACAGGGGAAAAATTTGGCTTTCTTT. It is translated as CASSGGQGKNLAFF. This sequence joins TRBV9 and TRBJ1-1; 10 nucleotides line up with TRBD1. V was pared by 3 bases and J by 11 bases, with 10 bases of the junction left unmatched. CDR1 is SGDLS and CDR2 is YYNGEE in the germline V gene. The CDR3 extends over 14 amino acids.

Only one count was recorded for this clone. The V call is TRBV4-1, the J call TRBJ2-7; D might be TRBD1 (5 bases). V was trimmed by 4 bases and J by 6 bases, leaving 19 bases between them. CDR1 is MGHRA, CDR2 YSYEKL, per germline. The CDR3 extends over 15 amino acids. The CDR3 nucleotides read TGCGCCAGCAGCCGCGAACAGGTCTCGAGAACCGAGCAGTACTTC. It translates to CASSREQVSRTEQYF.

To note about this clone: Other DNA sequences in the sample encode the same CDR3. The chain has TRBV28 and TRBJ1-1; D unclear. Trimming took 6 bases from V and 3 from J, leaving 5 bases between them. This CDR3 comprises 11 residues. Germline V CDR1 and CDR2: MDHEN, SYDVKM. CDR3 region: CASSSDTEAFF. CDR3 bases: TGTGCCAGCAGCTCTGACACTGAAGCTTTCTTT.

Written as DNA, the CDR3 is TGTGCCAGTAGTCTTACAGGGACCGGGGAGCTGTTTTTT. This sequence encodes CASSLTGTGELFF. The J gene is TRBJ2-2, the V gene TRBV19, with D perhaps matching TRBD1 (6 bases). The CDR3 covers 13 residues. Germline V gives CDR1 LNHDA, CDR2 SQIVND (reference sequence). V gave up 5 bases and J gave up 5 bases, with 9 bases separating them. The whole variable domain, filled in from reference TRBV19 and TRBJ2-2, reads DGGITQSPKYLFRKEGQNVTLSCEQNLNHDAMYWYRQDPGQGLRLIYYSQIVNDFQKGDIAEGYSVSREKKESFPLTVTSAQKNPTAFYLCASSLTGTGELFFGEGSRLTVL.

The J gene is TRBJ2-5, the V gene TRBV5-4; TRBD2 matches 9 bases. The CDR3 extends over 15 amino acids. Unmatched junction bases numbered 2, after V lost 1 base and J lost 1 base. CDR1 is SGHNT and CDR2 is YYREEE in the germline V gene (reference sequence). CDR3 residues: CASSLLAGAQETQYF. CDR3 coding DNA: TGTGCCAGCAGCTTGTTAGCGGGAGCCCAAGAGACCCAGTACTTC.

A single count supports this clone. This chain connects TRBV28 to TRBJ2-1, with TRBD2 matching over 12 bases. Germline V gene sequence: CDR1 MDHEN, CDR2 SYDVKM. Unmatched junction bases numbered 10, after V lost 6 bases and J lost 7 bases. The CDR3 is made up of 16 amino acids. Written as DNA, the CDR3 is TGTGCCAGCAGCACCGGGACTAGCGGGTACTGGAATGAGCAGTTCTTC. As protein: CASSTGTSGYWNEQFF.

Here the CDR3 reads CASSRTSGGTFNPYEQYF. In DNA, the CDR3 is TGTGCCAGCAGTCGGACTAGCGGGGGGACCTTCAATCCCTACGAGCAGTACTTC. J is TRBJ2-7 and V is TRBV27; 14 positions agree with TRBD2. The CDR3 extends over 18 amino acids. Trimming cost V 5 bases and J 2 bases; bases outside gene matches: 11. Looked up from germline, CDR1 is MNHEY and CDR2 is SMNVEV (reference sequence).

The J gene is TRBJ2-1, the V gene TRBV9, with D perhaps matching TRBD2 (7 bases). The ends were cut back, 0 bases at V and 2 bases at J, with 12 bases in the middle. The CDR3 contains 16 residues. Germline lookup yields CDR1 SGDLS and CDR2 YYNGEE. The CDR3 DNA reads TGTGCCAGCAGCGTAGATGAGGGGGGGCCCTACAATGAGCAGTTCTTC. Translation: CASSVDEGGPYNEQFF.

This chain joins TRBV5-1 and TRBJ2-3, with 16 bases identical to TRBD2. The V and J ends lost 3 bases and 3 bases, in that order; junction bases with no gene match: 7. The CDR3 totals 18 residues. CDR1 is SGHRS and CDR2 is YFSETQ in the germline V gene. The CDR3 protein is CASSSGTSGGAGTDTQYF. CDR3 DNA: TGCGCCAGCAGCTCCGGGACTAGCGGGGGGGCCGGGACAGATACGCAGTATTTT.

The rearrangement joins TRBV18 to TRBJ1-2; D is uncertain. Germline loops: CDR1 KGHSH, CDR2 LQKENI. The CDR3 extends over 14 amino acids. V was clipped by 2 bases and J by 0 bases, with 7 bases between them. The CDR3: CASSPSVANYGYTF. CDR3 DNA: TGTGCCAGCTCACCATCTGTAGCTAACTATGGCTACACCTTC.

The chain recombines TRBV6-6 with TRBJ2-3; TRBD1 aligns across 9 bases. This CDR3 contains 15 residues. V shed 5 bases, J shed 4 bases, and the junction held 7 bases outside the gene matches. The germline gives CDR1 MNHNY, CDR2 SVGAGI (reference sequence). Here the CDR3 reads CASSGGTGSPDTQYF. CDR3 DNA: TGTGCCAGCAGTGGGGGGACAGGGAGTCCAGATACGCAGTATTTT.

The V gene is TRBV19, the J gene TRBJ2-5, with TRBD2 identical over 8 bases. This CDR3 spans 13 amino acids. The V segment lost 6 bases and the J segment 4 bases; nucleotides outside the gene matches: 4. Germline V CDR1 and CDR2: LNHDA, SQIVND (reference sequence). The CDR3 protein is CASSTGTRETQYF. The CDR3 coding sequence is TGTGCCAGTAGCACCGGGACTAGAGAGACCCAGTACTTC.

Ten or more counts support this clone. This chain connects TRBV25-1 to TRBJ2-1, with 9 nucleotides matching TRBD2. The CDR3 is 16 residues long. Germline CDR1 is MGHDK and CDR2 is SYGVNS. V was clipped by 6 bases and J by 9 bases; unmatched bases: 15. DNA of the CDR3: TGTGCCAGCAGCCCCGAATTAGCGGGAGAAAGCAGTGAGCAGTTCTTC. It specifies CASSPELAGESSEQFF.

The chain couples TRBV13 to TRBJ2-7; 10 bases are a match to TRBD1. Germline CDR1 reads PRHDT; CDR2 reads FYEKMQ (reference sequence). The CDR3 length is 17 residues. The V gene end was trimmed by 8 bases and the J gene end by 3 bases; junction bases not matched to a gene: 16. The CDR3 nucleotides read TGTGCCAGCGGGGCCTTGGGACAGGGGACCCCAAGCTACGAGCAGTACTTC. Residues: CASGALGQGTPSYEQYF.

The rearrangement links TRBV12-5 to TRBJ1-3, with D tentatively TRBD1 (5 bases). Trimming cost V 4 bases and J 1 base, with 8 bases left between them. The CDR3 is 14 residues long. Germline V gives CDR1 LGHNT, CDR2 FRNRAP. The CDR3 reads CASGSTVSGNTIYF. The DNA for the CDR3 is TGTGCTAGTGGTTCGACAGTTTCTGGAAACACCATATATTTT. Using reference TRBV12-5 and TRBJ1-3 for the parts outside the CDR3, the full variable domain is DARVTQTPRHKVTEMGQEVTMRCQPILGHNTVFWYRQTMMQGLELLAYFRNRAPLDDSGMPKDRFSAEMPDATLATLKIQPSEPRDSAVYFCASGSTVSGNTIYFGEGSWLTVV.

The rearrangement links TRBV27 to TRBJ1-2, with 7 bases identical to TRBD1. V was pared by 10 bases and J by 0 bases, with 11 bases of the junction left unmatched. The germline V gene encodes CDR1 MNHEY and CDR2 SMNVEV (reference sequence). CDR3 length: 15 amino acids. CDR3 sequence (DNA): TGTGCCACCGAAGACAGGGAGAGGACTAACTATGGCTACACCTTC. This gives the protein CATEDRERTNYGYTF.

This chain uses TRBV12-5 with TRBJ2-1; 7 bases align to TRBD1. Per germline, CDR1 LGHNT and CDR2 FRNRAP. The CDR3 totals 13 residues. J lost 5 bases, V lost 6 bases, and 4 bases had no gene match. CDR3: CASGLDRNNEQFF. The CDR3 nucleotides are TGTGCTAGTGGGCTGGACAGGAACAATGAGCAGTTCTTC.

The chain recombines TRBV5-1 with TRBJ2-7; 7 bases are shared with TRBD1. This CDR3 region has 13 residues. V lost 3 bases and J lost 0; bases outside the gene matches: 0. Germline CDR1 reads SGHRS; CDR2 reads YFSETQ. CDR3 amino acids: CASSWDSSYEQYF. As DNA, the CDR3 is TGCGCCAGCAGCTGGGACAGCTCCTACGAGCAGTACTTC.

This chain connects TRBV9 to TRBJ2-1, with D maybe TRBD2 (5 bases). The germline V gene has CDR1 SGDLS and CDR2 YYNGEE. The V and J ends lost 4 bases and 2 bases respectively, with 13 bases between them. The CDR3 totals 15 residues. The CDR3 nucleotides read TGTGCCAGCAGCCCAAGAGCGGAAGCCTACAATGAGCAGTTCTTC. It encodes CASSPRAEAYNEQFF.